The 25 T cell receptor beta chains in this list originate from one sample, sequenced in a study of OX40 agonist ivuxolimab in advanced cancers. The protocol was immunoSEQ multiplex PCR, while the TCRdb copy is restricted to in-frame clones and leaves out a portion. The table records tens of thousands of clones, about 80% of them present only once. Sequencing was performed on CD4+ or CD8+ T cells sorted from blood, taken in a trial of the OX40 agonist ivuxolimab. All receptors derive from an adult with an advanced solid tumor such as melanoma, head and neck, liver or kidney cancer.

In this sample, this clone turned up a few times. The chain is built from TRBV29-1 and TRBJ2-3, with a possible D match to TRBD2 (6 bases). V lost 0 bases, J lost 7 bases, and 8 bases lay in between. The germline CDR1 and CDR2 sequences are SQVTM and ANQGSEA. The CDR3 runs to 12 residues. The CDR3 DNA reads TGCAGCGTTGAAGATGGAGGGTATACGCAGTATTTT. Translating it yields CSVEDGGYTQYF.

In nucleotides, the CDR3 is TGTGCCAGCAGTTTGTACGGGACAGGCAACTATGGCTACACCTTC. Translating it yields CASSLYGTGNYGYTF. The chain carries TRBV27 and TRBJ1-2, with TRBD1 matching over 8 bases. Looked up from germline, CDR1 is MNHEY and CDR2 is SMNVEV (reference sequence). The CDR3 length is 15 residues. J gave up 2 bases and V 3 bases, and 5 bases lay outside the gene matches.

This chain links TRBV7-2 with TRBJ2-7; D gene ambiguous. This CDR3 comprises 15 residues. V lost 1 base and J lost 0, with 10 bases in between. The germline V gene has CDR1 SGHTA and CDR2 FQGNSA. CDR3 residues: CASSLDILSSYEQYF. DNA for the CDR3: TGTGCCAGCAGCTTAGATATCCTCAGCTCCTACGAGCAGTACTTC. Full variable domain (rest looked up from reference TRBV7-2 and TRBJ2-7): GAGVSQSPSNKVTEKGKDVELRCDPISGHTALYWYRQSLGQGLEFLIYFQGNSAPDKSGLPSDRFSAERTGGSVSTLTIQRTQQEDSAVYLCASSLDILSSYEQYFGPGTRLTVT.

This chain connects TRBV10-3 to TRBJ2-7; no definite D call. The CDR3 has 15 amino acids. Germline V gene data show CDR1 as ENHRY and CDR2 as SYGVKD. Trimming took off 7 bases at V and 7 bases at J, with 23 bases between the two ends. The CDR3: CAIKDEVSPGGEQYF. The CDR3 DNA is TGTGCCATCAAAGACGAGGTCAGTCCCGGTGGGGAGCAGTACTTC.

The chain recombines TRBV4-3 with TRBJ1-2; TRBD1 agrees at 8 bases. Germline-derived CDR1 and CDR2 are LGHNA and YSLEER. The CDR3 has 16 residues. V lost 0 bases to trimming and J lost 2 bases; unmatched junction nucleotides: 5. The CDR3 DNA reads TGCGCCAGCAGCCAAGACCCCCGGACAGGGAACTATGGCTACACCTTC. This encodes CASSQDPRTGNYGYTF.

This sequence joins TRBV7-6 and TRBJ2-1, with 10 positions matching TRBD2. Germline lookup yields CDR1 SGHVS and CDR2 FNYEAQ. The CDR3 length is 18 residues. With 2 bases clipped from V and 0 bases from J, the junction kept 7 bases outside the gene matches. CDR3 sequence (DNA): TGTGCCAGCAGCTTACTAGCGGGAGCTACGAGCTCCTACAATGAGCAGTTCTTC. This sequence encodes CASSLLAGATSSYNEQFF.

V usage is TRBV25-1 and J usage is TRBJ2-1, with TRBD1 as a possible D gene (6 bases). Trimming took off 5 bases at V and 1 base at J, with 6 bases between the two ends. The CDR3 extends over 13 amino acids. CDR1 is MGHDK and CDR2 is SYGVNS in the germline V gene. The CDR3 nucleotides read TGTGCCAGCAGTACAGGGTCCTACAATGAGCAGTTCTTC. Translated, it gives CASSTGSYNEQFF.

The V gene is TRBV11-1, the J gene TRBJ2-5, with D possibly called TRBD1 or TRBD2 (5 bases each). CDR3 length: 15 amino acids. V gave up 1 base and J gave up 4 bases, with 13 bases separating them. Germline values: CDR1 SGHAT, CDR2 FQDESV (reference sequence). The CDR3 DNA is TGTGCCAGCAGCTTAGATCCGGGGCCCCGAGAGACCCAGTACTTC. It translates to CASSLDPGPRETQYF. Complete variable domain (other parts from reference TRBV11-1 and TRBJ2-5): EAEVAQSPRYKITEKSQAVAFWCDPISGHATLYWYRQILGQGPELLVQFQDESVVDDSQLPKDRFSAERLKGVDSTLKIQPAELGDSAMYLCASSLDPGPRETQYFGPGTRLLVL.

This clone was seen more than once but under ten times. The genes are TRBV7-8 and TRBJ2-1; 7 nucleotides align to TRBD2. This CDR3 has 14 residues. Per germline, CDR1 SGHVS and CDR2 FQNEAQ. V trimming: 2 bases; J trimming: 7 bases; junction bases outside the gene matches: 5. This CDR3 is CASSLSGGRNEQFF. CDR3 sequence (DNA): TGTGCCAGCAGCTTATCGGGAGGTCGTAATGAGCAGTTCTTC.

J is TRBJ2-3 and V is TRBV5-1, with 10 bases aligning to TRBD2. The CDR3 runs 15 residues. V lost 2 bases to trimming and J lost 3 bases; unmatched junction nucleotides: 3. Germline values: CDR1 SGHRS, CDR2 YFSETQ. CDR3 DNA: TGCGCCAGCAGCTTAGCGGGAGGGGCGACAGATACGCAGTATTTT. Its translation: CASSLAGGATDTQYF.

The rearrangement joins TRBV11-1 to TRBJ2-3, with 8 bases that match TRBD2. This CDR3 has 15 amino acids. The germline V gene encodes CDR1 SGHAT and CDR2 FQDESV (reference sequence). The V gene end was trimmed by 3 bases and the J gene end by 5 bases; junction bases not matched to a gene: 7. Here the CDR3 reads CASSLTSGSGDTQYF. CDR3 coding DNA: TGTGCCAGCAGCTTGACGAGCGGGAGTGGAGATACGCAGTATTTT.

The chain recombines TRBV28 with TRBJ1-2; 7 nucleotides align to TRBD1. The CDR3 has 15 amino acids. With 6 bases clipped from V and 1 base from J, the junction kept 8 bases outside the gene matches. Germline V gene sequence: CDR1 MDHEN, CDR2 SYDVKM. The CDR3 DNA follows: TGTGCCAGCAGGGAAGCCGGGACAGTTAACTATGGCTACACCTTC. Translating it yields CASREAGTVNYGYTF.

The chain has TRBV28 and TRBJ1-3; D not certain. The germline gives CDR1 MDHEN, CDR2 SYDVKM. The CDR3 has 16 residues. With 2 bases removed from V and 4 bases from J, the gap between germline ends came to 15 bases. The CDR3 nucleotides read TGTGCCAGCAGTTTAGGTGGTCCTCTGACGGGAAACACCATATATTTT. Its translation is CASSLGGPLTGNTIYF.

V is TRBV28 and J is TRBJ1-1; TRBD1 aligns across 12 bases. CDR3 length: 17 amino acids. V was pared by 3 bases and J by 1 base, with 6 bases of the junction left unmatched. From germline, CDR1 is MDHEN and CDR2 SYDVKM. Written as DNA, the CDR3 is TGTGCCAGCAGTTTGGGGACAGGGGGCGCGACGAACACTGAAGCTTTCTTT. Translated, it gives CASSLGTGGATNTEAFF. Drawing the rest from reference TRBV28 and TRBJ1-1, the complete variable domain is DVKVTQSSRYLVKRTGEKVFLECVQDMDHENMFWYRQDPGLGLRLIYFSYDVKMKEKGDIPEGYSVSREKKERFSLILESASTNQTSMYLCASSLGTGGATNTEAFFGQGTRLTVV.

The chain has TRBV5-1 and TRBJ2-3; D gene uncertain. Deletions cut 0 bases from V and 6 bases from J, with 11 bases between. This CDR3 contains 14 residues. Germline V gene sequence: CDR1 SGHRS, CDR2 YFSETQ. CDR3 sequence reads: CASSLAAGQDTQYF. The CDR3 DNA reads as TGCGCCAGCAGCTTGGCGGCAGGTCAGGATACGCAGTATTTT.

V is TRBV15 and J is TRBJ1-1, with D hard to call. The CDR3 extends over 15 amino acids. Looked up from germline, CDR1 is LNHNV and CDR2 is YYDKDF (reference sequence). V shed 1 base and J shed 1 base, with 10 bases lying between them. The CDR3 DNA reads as TGTGCCACCAGCAGAGGGGAGGGCTGGAACACTGAAGCTTTCTTT. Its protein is CATSRGEGWNTEAFF. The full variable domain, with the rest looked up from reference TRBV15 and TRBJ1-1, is DAMVIQNPRYQVTQFGKPVTLSCSQTLNHNVMYWYQQKSSQAPKLLFHYYDKDFNNEADTPDNFQSRRPNTSFCFLDIRSPGLGDTAMYLCATSRGEGWNTEAFFGQGTRLTVV.

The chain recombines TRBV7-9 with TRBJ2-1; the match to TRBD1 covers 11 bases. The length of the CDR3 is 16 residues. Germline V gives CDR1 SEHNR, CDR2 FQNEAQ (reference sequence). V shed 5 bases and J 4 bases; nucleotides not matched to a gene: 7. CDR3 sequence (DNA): TGTGCCAGCAGCCCGAGGACAGGGGGCAGGTACAATGAGCAGTTCTTC. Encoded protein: CASSPRTGGRYNEQFF. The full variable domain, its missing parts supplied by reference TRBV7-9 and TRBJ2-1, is DTGVSQNPRHKITKRGQNVTFRCDPISEHNRLYWYRQTLGQGPEFLTYFQNEAQLEKSRLLSDRFSAERPKGSFSTLEIQRTEQGDSAMYLCASSPRTGGRYNEQFFGPGTRLTVL.

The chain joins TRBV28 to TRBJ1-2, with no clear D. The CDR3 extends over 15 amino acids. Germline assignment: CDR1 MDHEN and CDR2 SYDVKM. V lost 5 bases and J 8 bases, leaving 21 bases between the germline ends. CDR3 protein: CASSPNPYGGWGYTF. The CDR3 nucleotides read TGTGCCAGCAGTCCTAATCCATACGGCGGATGGGGCTACACCTTC.

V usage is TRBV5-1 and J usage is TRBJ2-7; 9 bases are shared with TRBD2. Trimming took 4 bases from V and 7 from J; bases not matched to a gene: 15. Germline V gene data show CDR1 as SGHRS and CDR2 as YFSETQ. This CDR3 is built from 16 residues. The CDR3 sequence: CASSTSLGLAGSEQYF. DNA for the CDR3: TGCGCCAGCAGCACGTCGTTGGGACTAGCTGGGAGTGAGCAGTACTTC.

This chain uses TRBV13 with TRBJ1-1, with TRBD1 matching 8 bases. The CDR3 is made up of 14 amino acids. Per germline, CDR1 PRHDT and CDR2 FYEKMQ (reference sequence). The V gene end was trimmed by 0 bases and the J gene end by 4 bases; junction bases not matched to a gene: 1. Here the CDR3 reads CASSLGDRATEAFF. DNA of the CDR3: TGTGCCAGCAGCTTAGGGGACAGGGCCACTGAAGCTTTCTTT. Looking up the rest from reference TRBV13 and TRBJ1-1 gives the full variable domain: AAGVIQSPRHLIKEKRETATLKCYPIPRHDTVYWYQQGPGQDPQFLISFYEKMQSDKGSIPDRFSAQQFSDYHSELNMSSLELGDSALYFCASSLGDRATEAFFGQGTRLTVV.

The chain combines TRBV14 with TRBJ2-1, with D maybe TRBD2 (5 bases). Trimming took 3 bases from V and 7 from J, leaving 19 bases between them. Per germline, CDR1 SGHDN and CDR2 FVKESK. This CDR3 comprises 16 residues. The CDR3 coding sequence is TGTGCCAGCAGCCAGGAGAGGGTCCTGCCTCCAAATGAGCAGTTCTTC. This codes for CASSQERVLPPNEQFF.

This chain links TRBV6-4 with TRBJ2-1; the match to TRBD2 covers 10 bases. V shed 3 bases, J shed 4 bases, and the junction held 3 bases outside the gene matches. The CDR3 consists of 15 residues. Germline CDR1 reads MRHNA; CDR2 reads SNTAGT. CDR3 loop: CASSETSGKYNEQFF. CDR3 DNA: TGTGCCAGCAGTGAAACTAGCGGGAAGTACAATGAGCAGTTCTTC.

CDR3 nucleotides: TGTGCCAGCAGCCCGGGGACTAGCGGGAGGTGGGCAGATACGCAGTATTTT. Its protein is CASSPGTSGRWADTQYF. This chain connects TRBV9 to TRBJ2-3; 15 bases match TRBD2. Trimming removed 4 bases from V and 4 bases from J; junction bases left unmatched: 7. Germline values: CDR1 SGDLS, CDR2 YYNGEE. This CDR3 is 17 amino acids long.

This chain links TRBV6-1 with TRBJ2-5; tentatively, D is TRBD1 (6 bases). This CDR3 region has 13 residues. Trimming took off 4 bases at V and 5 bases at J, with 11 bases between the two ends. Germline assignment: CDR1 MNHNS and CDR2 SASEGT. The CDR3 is CASSVQGTETQYF. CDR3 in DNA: TGTGCCAGCAGTGTACAGGGTACGGAGACCCAGTACTTC.

The CDR3 is CASSSAGVTDTQYF. CDR3 DNA: TGTGCCAGCAGCTCGGCCGGGGTCACAGATACGCAGTATTTT. V usage is TRBV5-4 and J usage is TRBJ2-3, with D possibly TRBD2 on 5 matching bases. The CDR3 is 14 amino acids. The germline gives CDR1 SGHNT, CDR2 YYREEE (reference sequence). Trimming stripped 3 bases from V and 2 bases from J, with 10 bases between.